The sequence of this TCR beta chain was determined in a study of blood T cell repertoires in COVID-19. Profiled with immunoSEQ multiplex PCR; TCRdb holds only in-frame clones, not every one. The sample has about 74,000 clones; roughly 91% are singletons. Trimming pared 2 bases from V and 2 bases from J, leaving 18 bases between. There are 17 residues in the CDR3. Germline V CDR1 and CDR2: LGHDT, YNNKEL (reference sequence). Sample: peripheral blood. The clonotype was recovered from a woman of 80 years or more with active or convalescent COVID-19. The chain couples TRBV3-1 (or the pseudogene TRBV3-2) to TRBJ1-2, with D possibly being TRBD1 (6 bases). CDR3 residues: CASSQNFRTALNYGYTF. CDR3 nucleotides: TGTGCCAGCAGCCAAAATTTCCGGACAGCTTTGAACTATGGCTACACCTTC.